The entry below describes one TCR beta chain. Its antigen is not yet known. Base qualities are not provided; no much larger clone lies one nucleotide away. A case-control design nested within a healthcare worker cohort in London, UK, was used, with weekly nasopharyngeal swab PCR tests and blood sampling performed. Healthcare workers were enrolled in the week of the UK lockdown, from 23 to 31 March 2020, and were followed every week for up to roughly 15 weeks. Libraries came from 5' RACE. Sequencing was performed on a NextSeq 500. In the TCR library protocol, unique molecular identifiers were attached to individual cDNA molecules to correct for PCR bias and sequencing error. TCR alpha and beta chains were both sequenced, and the abundances of alpha and beta sequences in each sample were closely correlated with each other. The authors processed their data as follows. Decombinator V4 was used to perform V gene, J gene and CDR3 annotation of TCR sequences. Expanded TCRs were defined as changing significantly between any two time points under a Poisson model with p below 0.0001. TCR abundances were normalised to the total number of TCRs sequenced per sample and were expressed as counts per million. TRAV1-2 paired with TRAJ12, TRAJ20 or TRAJ33 defined MAIT TCRs, while TRAV10 paired with TRAJ18 defined iNKT TCRs. VDJdb, accessed 1 November 2021, was searched for CMV, EBV and SARS-CoV-2 annotated TCRs, with TCRs annotated for multiple antigens excluded. The public reads were reprocessed in TCRdb via fastp at Q25 and MiXCR, keeping in-frame beta chains. Merged by CDR3 protein, the rows form single entries marked with the most common genes and DNA. These V and J calls are TCRdb output, not the study's own analysis. Across this sample there are about 50,000 distinct CDR3 sequences, with approximately 8.5% seen only once. The top ten clones comprise just under 15% of the sample.

The data are from a study of early T cells in non-severe SARS-CoV-2 infection (dated by TCRdb to the early 2020s). Background for the entire study: TCR sequencing used bulk RNA from unsorted whole blood, so alpha and beta chains could not be paired. Broader findings and caveats from the paper: VDJdb matching was skewed toward anti-spike CD8 responses and likely underestimated virus-specific expansions, missing private and CD4 specificities.

Relative to germline, V is 3 bases shorter and J is 3 bases shorter, with 11 bases between their ends. The CDR3 spans 14 residues, from the cysteine through the phenylalanine. The retained sequence is limited to the CDR3, 42 bases, with the frame set at the first base. CDR1 and CDR2 were assigned from the germline V gene (reference sequence) as GTSNPN and SVGIG. This receptor was taken from an adult who was a healthcare worker with PCR-confirmed SARS-CoV-2 infection or an uninfected control (not recorded which). The chain is assembled from TRBV30 and TRBJ1-4; the D gene is unclear. Sequenced sample: whole blood. The nucleotides read TGTGCCTGGAGGCGATCGGGAGCTAATGAAAAACTGTTTTTT. It is translated as CAWRRSGANEKLFF.